Listed below are T cell receptor beta chains from one sample, sequenced in a study of Graves' ophthalmopathy and Graves' hyperthyroidism. A single record per CDR3 protein comes from TCRdb applying MiXCR to the multiplex PCR reads. The data hold hundreds of thousands of distinct CDR3 sequences, with approximately 22% observed a single time. Sequenced material: peripheral blood. The receptor source for this set is a woman aged 18-35 years with stable Graves' hyperthyroidism. Some clones in this sample may be carry-over from other donors' samples. Each CDR3 is given with its conserved first and last residue. The D gene is left open where the match is weak. Only part of the rows carry a size: once, few, many, or a class if the clone is expanded.

D gene: .; J gene: TRBJ2-5; V gene: TRBV6-1; CDR3 length: 15; clone size: many; CDR3 DNA: TGTGCCAGCAGGCCCGGCGGAGGGGCGGGAGAGACCCAGTACTTC; CDR3 protein: CASRPGGGAGETQYF
D gene: TRBD2; J gene: TRBJ2-7; V gene: TRBV20-1; CDR3 length: 15; clone size: few; CDR3 DNA: TGCAGTGCTAGACTAGCGGGGGCCGATTTCTACGAGCAGTACTTC; CDR3 protein: CSARLAGADFYEQYF
D gene: TRBD2; J gene: TRBJ2-7; V gene: TRBV20-1; CDR3 length: 17; clone size: many; CDR3 DNA: TGCAGTGCTAGAGGACTAGCGGGAGTTCTTACTTATTACGAGCAGTACTTC; CDR3 protein: CSARGLAGVLTYYEQYF
D gene: TRBD2; J gene: TRBJ2-5; V gene: TRBV5-4; CDR3 length: 17; clone size: .; CDR3 DNA: TGTGCCAGCAGCCCGGGGAGGGGTGCGGGAAAGGAAGAGACCCAGTACTTC; CDR3 protein: CASSPGRGAGKEETQYF
D gene: .; J gene: TRBJ1-2; V gene: TRBV11-2; CDR3 length: 15; clone size: .; CDR3 DNA: TGTGCCAGCAGCCTACGGACAGCGACGGTGTACGGCTACACCTTC; CDR3 protein: CASSLRTATVYGYTF
D gene: .; J gene: TRBJ1-3; V gene: TRBV4-1; CDR3 length: 16; clone size: few; CDR3 DNA: TGCGCCAGCAGCCAAGTCGGGTGGGAAGCTGGAAACACCATATATTTT; CDR3 protein: CASSQVGWEAGNTIYF
D gene: TRBD2; J gene: TRBJ2-7; V gene: TRBV11-2; CDR3 length: 13; clone size: .; CDR3 DNA: TGTGCCAGCAGCTTAGACCCGGGAGGCGAGCAGTACTTC; CDR3 protein: CASSLDPGGEQYF
D gene: .; J gene: TRBJ2-2; V gene: TRBV19; CDR3 length: 15; clone size: .; CDR3 DNA: TGTGCCAGGTCCGCTCGGGACGGCAACACCGGGGAGCTGTTTTTT; CDR3 protein: CARSARDGNTGELFF
D gene: .; J gene: TRBJ1-5; V gene: TRBV28; CDR3 length: 16; clone size: few; CDR3 DNA: TGTGCCAGCAGTAAGGTCCTCCGGGCAGGCAATCAGCCCCAGCATTTT; CDR3 protein: CASSKVLRAGNQPQHF
D gene: TRBD2; J gene: TRBJ2-2; V gene: TRBV20-1; CDR3 length: 14; clone size: many; CDR3 DNA: TGCAGTGCTAGAGCTAGCGGGGGTACCGGGGAGCTGTTTTTT; CDR3 protein: CSARASGGTGELFF
D gene: .; J gene: TRBJ2-5; V gene: TRBV5-1; CDR3 length: 13; clone size: many; CDR3 DNA: TGCGCCAGCAGCTTCGGACTTAAAGAGACCCAGTACTTC; CDR3 protein: CASSFGLKETQYF
D gene: .; J gene: TRBJ1-2; V gene: TRBV6-1; CDR3 length: 15; clone size: many; CDR3 DNA: TGTGCCAGCAGTGGCCGATGGGCGTTGGACTATGGCTACACCTTC; CDR3 protein: CASSGRWALDYGYTF
D gene: .; J gene: TRBJ1-6; V gene: TRBV12-3/TRBV12-4; CDR3 length: 15; clone size: .; CDR3 DNA: TGTGCCAGCAGTTCCCCCGAACAGGGAGGCTCACCCCTCCACTTT; CDR3 protein: CASSSPEQGGSPLHF
D gene: TRBD2; J gene: TRBJ2-5; V gene: TRBV7-3; CDR3 length: 17; clone size: many; CDR3 DNA: TGTGCCAGCAGCGTTGGGACTAGCGGGAGAGACGGAGAGACCCAGTACTTC; CDR3 protein: CASSVGTSGRDGETQYF
D gene: .; J gene: TRBJ1-1; V gene: TRBV19; CDR3 length: 16; clone size: few; CDR3 DNA: TGTGCCAGCCTCCGTACGTCAACCACGATGAACACTGAAGCTTTCTTT; CDR3 protein: CASLRTSTTMNTEAFF
D gene: .; J gene: TRBJ2-5; V gene: TRBV7-2; CDR3 length: 14; clone size: many; CDR3 DNA: TGTGCCAGCAGCTTTTTCGGGCCCCAAGAGACCCAGTACTTC; CDR3 protein: CASSFFGPQETQYF
D gene: .; J gene: TRBJ1-3; V gene: TRBV30; CDR3 length: 12; clone size: many; CDR3 DNA: TGTGCCTCAGGACAGTCTGGAAACACCATATATTTT; CDR3 protein: CASGQSGNTIYF
D gene: .; J gene: TRBJ1-6; V gene: TRBV18; CDR3 length: 13; clone size: many; CDR3 DNA: TGTGCCAGCTCAGGATCCTATAATTCACCCCTCCACTTT; CDR3 protein: CASSGSYNSPLHF
D gene: .; J gene: TRBJ2-7; V gene: TRBV6-5; CDR3 length: 14; clone size: many; CDR3 DNA: TGTGCCAGCAGTTGGAACAGCCAATCCTACGTGCAGTACTTC; CDR3 protein: CASSWNSQSYVQYF
D gene: TRBD2; J gene: TRBJ2-5; V gene: TRBV15; CDR3 length: 17; clone size: .; CDR3 DNA: TGTGCCACCAGCAGAGATTGGGCGGGAGTAAGGCAAGAGACCCAGTACTTC; CDR3 protein: CATSRDWAGVRQETQYF
D gene: .; J gene: TRBJ1-2; V gene: TRBV3-1; CDR3 length: 13; clone size: .; CDR3 DNA: TGTGCCAGCAGCCAAGATGGGACTCTTCGCTACACCTTC; CDR3 protein: CASSQDGTLRYTF
D gene: .; J gene: TRBJ2-5; V gene: TRBV9; CDR3 length: 12; clone size: many; CDR3 DNA: TGTGCCAGCAGCGGGACAGCGGAGACCCAGTACTTC; CDR3 protein: CASSGTAETQYF
D gene: TRBD2; J gene: TRBJ2-5; V gene: TRBV6-1; CDR3 length: 17; clone size: many; CDR3 DNA: TGTGCCAGCAGCCCATTCCGGGAGCGGGAGTTAGAAGAGACCCAGTACTTC; CDR3 protein: CASSPFRERELEETQYF
D gene: .; J gene: TRBJ2-7; V gene: TRBV11-1; CDR3 length: 13; clone size: many; CDR3 DNA: TGTGCCAGCAGCGAGGGGGTCGCCTACGAGCAGTACTTC; CDR3 protein: CASSEGVAYEQYF
D gene: .; J gene: TRBJ1-5; V gene: TRBV30; CDR3 length: 13; clone size: many; CDR3 DNA: TGTGCCTACACCCCAGGGGAGGGTCAGCCCCAGCATTTT; CDR3 protein: CAYTPGEGQPQHF
D gene: .; J gene: TRBJ1-1; V gene: TRBV30; CDR3 length: 15; clone size: few; CDR3 DNA: TGTGCCTGGAGTGTGGTATTTAAGAGGGACACTGAAGCTTTCTTT; CDR3 protein: CAWSVVFKRDTEAFF
D gene: .; J gene: TRBJ1-2; V gene: TRBV6-5; CDR3 length: 14; clone size: .; CDR3 DNA: TGTGCCAGCAGTTACCGGGGTTATAAGGATGGCTACACCTTC; CDR3 protein: CASSYRGYKDGYTF
D gene: .; J gene: TRBJ2-7; V gene: TRBV12-3/TRBV12-4; CDR3 length: 14; clone size: many; CDR3 DNA: TGTGCCAGCAGTCCCTCCCCACAGGGTTACGAGCAGTACTTC; CDR3 protein: CASSPSPQGYEQYF
D gene: TRBD1; J gene: TRBJ1-6; V gene: TRBV12-3/TRBV12-4; CDR3 length: 14; clone size: few; CDR3 DNA: TGTGCCAGCACCCTGGGACAGGGCATTTCACCCCTCCACTTT; CDR3 protein: CASTLGQGISPLHF
D gene: .; J gene: TRBJ1-5; V gene: TRBV6-1; CDR3 length: 13; clone size: many; CDR3 DNA: TGTGCCAGCGGCAGGGGCAGGTATCAGCCCCAGCATTTT; CDR3 protein: CASGRGRYQPQHF
D gene: .; J gene: TRBJ1-2; V gene: TRBV12-3/TRBV12-4; CDR3 length: 13; clone size: .; CDR3 DNA: TGTGCCAGCAGTTACTCGACCACCTATGGCTACACCTTC; CDR3 protein: CASSYSTTYGYTF
D gene: .; J gene: TRBJ1-1; V gene: TRBV18; CDR3 length: 13; clone size: many; CDR3 DNA: TGTGCCAGCATGCTGGACGGGAACACTGAAGCTTTCTTT; CDR3 protein: CASMLDGNTEAFF
D gene: TRBD1; J gene: TRBJ1-2; V gene: TRBV4-2; CDR3 length: 14; clone size: few; CDR3 DNA: TGTGCCAGCAGCCAGGACGACAGGGACTATGGCTACACCTTC; CDR3 protein: CASSQDDRDYGYTF
D gene: .; J gene: TRBJ2-5; V gene: TRBV7-2; CDR3 length: 17; clone size: .; CDR3 DNA: TGTGCCAGCAGCTTATCGTCCTCCCGAGGGGGACAAAAGACCCAGTACTTC; CDR3 protein: CASSLSSSRGGQKTQYF
D gene: .; J gene: TRBJ2-5; V gene: TRBV10-3; CDR3 length: 15; clone size: many; CDR3 DNA: TGTGCCATCAGTGAGTTTTCCAGTTTGGAAGAGACCCAGTACTTC; CDR3 protein: CAISEFSSLEETQYF
D gene: .; J gene: TRBJ2-7; V gene: TRBV12-3/TRBV12-4; CDR3 length: 13; clone size: many; CDR3 DNA: TGTGCCACCGGGGGTAGTCTCTCCTACGAGCAGTACTTC; CDR3 protein: CATGGSLSYEQYF
D gene: TRBD1; J gene: TRBJ1-5; V gene: TRBV6-2/TRBV6-3; CDR3 length: 19; clone size: many; CDR3 DNA: TGTGCCAGCAGTTACTTGCGGGACAGGGGAACCTATAGCAATCAGCCCCAGCATTTT; CDR3 protein: CASSYLRDRGTYSNQPQHF
D gene: TRBD1; J gene: TRBJ1-2; V gene: TRBV27; CDR3 length: 14; clone size: many; CDR3 DNA: TGTGCCAGCAGTCGCAGGGGGTTCGAGACTGGCTACACCTTC; CDR3 protein: CASSRRGFETGYTF
D gene: .; J gene: TRBJ2-2; V gene: TRBV19; CDR3 length: 19; clone size: .; CDR3 DNA: TGTGCCAGTAGCCCTCGGAGGGGTTATTCACTCGCGAACACCGGGGAGCTGTTTTTT; CDR3 protein: CASSPRRGYSLANTGELFF
D gene: TRBD1; J gene: TRBJ2-7; V gene: TRBV28; CDR3 length: 18; clone size: .; CDR3 DNA: TGTGCCAGCAGGGGCCGGGACAGGGACAGGGGGCGCTTGAACGAGCAGTACTTC; CDR3 protein: CASRGRDRDRGRLNEQYF
D gene: .; J gene: TRBJ1-2; V gene: TRBV3-1; CDR3 length: 12; clone size: .; CDR3 DNA: TGTGCCAGCCGCAGCGAGGGATATGGCTACACCTTC; CDR3 protein: CASRSEGYGYTF